This T cell receptor beta chain originates from a study of T-cell reconstitution after alpha-beta-depleted transplantation in children. Unique molecular identifiers were incorporated when the TCRbeta library was constructed. TCRdb independently ran MiXCR on the PCR reads; one entry per CDR3 protein. This table has about a million distinct CDR3 sequences, about 31% appearing once. CDR3 length: 18 amino acids. Germline CDR1 reads SGHRS; CDR2 reads YFSETQ. V lost 0 bases to trimming and J lost 4 bases; unmatched junction nucleotides: 12. V and J are TRBV5-1 and TRBJ2-2, with TRBD2 identical over 7 bases. This clonotype was obtained from a boy under two years old who had a stem cell transplant for SCID, so the T cells may come from the graft donor. This sample comprised PBMCs, mostly from graft donor cells, obtained 360 days after TCRalphabeta/CD19-depleted stem cell transplant. As DNA, the CDR3 is TGCGCCAGCAGCTTGGCTTCTCGGGCTAGCGGCCCCACCGGGGAGCTGTTTTTT. This sequence encodes CASSLASRASGPTGELFF.